This record concerns one TCR beta chain sequence. No antigen is known for it. The source of the sample is a study of cytomegalovirus exposure and HLA in healthy donors. With 60 Vbeta and 13 Jbeta primers, the PCR was carried out. Generated by immunoSEQ multiplex PCR, the TCRdb table keeps only in-frame clones and is missing some. The data contain more than 85,000 clones, about 86% of them singletons. The germline CDR1 and CDR2 sequences are SGHRS and YFSETQ. The CDR3 contains 15 residues. Trimming at V came to 5 bases and at J to 5 bases, leaving 12 bases not matched to a gene. Study observations and caveats: In an earlier analysis, productive rearrangement rates for most beta V segments clustered near 87% or 30%. In most subjects, TCR beta sequences reportedly gave accurate predictions of HLA-A and HLA-B alleles.

The specimen was PBMCs. This TCR came from a man aged 40-55 years in good health and CMV-seronegative. The V and J genes are TRBV5-1 and TRBJ1-1; TRBD1 matches at 7 bases. CDR3 DNA: TGCGCCAGCAGTATGAGGGCGAGGGGGCAGACTGAAGCTTTCTTT. Amino acid sequence: CASSMRARGQTEAFF.